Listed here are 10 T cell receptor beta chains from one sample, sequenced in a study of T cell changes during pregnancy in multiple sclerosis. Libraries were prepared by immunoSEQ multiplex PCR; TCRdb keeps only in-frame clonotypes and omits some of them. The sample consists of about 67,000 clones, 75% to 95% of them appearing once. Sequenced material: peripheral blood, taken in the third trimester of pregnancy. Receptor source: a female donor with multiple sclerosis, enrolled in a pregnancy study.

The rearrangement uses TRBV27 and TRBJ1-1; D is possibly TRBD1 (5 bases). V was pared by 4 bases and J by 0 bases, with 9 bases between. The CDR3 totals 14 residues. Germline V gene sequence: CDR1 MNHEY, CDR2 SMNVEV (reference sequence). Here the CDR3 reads CASSSVTVNTEAFF. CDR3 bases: TGTGCCAGCAGTTCGGTGACAGTGAACACTGAAGCTTTCTTT.

CDR3 sequence: CASRRRGGATDTQYF. As DNA, the CDR3 is TGCGCCAGCAGAAGGCGCGGGGGGGCCACAGATACGCAGTATTTT. The rearrangement links TRBV4-3 to TRBJ2-3, with 9 nucleotides matching TRBD2. This CDR3 comprises 15 residues. J was trimmed by 2 bases and V by 6 bases; bases with no gene match: 6. Germline CDR1 is LGHNA and CDR2 is YSLEER.

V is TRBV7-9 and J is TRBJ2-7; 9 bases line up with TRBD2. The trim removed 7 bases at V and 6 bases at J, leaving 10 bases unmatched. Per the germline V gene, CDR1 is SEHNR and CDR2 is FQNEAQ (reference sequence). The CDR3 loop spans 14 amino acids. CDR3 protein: CASTMALAGSEQYF. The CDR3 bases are TGTGCCAGCACCATGGCCCTAGCGGGATCCGAGCAGTACTTC.

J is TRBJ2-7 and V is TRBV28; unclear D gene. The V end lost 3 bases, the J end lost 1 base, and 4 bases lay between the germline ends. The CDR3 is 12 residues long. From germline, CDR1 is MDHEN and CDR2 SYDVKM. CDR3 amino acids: CASSFSSYEQYF. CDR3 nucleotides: TGTGCCAGCAGTTTTTCTTCCTACGAGCAGTACTTC.

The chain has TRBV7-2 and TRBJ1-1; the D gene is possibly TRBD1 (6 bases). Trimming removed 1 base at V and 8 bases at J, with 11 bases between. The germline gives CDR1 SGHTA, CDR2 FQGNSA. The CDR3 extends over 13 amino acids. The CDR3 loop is CASSLEPGTEAFF. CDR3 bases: TGTGCCAGCAGCTTAGAGCCCGGGACAGAAGCTTTCTTT.

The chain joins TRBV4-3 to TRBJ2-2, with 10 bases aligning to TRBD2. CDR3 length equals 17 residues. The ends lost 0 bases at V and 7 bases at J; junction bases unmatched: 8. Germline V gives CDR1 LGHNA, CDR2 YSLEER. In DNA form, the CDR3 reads TGCGCCAGCAGCCAAGATTGGAGCGGGGGGGCGATCGGGGAGCTGTTTTTT. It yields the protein CASSQDWSGGAIGELFF.

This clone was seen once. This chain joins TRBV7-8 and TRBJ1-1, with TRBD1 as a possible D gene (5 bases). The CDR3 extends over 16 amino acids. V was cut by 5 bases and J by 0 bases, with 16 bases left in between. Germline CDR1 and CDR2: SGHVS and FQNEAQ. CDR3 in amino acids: CASSPQMTALNTEAFF. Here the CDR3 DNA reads TGTGCCAGCAGCCCACAAATGACAGCTTTGAACACTGAAGCTTTCTTT.

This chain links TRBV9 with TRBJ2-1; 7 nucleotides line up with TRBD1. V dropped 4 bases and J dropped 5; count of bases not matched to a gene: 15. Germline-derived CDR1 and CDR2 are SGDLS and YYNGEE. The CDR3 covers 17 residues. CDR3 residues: CASSPPVVQGINNEQFF. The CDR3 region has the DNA TGTGCCAGCAGCCCCCCGGTGGTACAGGGGATTAACAATGAGCAGTTCTTC.

In DNA, the CDR3 is TGTGCCAGCAGCCCCCACGGGGAAATGGCTGAAGCTTTCTTT. Amino acid sequence: CASSPHGEMAEAFF. The genes are TRBV4-2 and TRBJ1-1; D uncertain. CDR1 is LGHNA, CDR2 YNFKEQ, per germline. Between the trimmed V and J ends, which lost 4 bases and 6 bases, there was a span of 15 bases. CDR3 length: 14 residues.

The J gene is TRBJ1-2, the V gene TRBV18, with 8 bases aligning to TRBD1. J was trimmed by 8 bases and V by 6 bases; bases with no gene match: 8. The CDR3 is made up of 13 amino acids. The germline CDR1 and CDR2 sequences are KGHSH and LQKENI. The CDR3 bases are TGTGCCAGCTCCTCCCCGACAGGGGACGGCTACACCTTC. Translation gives CASSSPTGDGYTF.